The T cell receptor (beta chain) under discussion was sequenced for a study of human T cells and chemical hapten exposure. Turning to the study itself: The patients, most of them female, presented with alopecia areata, totalis or universalis.

This clonotype was observed at least ten times. Time point meaning: patch test 1, 2 weeks after DPC sensitization. Treatment given: therapeutic diphenylcyclopropenone sensitization with weekly scalp DPC. Trimming pared 6 bases from V and 6 bases from J, leaving 18 bases between. Germline lookup yields CDR1 DFQATT and CDR2 SNEGSKA (reference sequence). The CDR3 loop spans 15 amino acids. TCRdb fed the RACE reads into MiXCR, producing one record per CDR3 protein. The data hold 90,000 to 120,000 distinct CDR3 sequences, with 9.5% to 12% observed a single time. The chain links TRBV20-1 to TRBJ1-6; the D gene is possibly TRBD1 (5 bases). The sample here was whole blood, taken in connection with sensitization to the hapten diphenylcyclopropenone (DPC). The TCR sequence derives from a woman in her thirties or forties with alopecia areata. Some clones in this sample may be carry-over from other donors' samples. This CDR3 reads CSAKPRGWRNSPLHF. The CDR3 region has the DNA TGCAGTGCCAAACCGAGGGGATGGCGTAATTCACCCCTCCACTTT.